A few counts support the clone carrying this T cell receptor beta chain. Its specificity is unknown. The sample is drawn from a study of CD8 T cells in ankylosing spondylitis. V dropped 7 bases and J dropped 6 bases, with 18 bases sitting between them. Germline CDR1 DFQATT, CDR2 SNEGSKA (reference sequence). The CDR3 consists of 14 residues. Generation of TCR beta libraries employed quantitative 5'-RACE incorporating molecular barcodes. TCRdb redid the calling of the 5' RACE reads with MiXCR, one entry per CDR3 protein. The sample includes over 400,000 distinct CDR3 sequences, 25% to 30% of them seen just once. Study observations and caveats: There were earlier reports of some motif variants in reactive arthritis synovial fluid and blood. Disease-linked clones were CD8+ and relatively rare in peripheral blood. A TCR beta motif made of about 8 highly homologous variants seemed typical of ankylosing spondylitis blood. Significant enrichment of disease-linked clones was reportedly seen in matched ankylosing spondylitis synovial fluid.

The sample was blood, either unsorted or a sorted T cell fraction (not recorded which). The chain recombines TRBV20-1 with TRBJ1-4; D ambiguous. The sequence came from a male donor with ankylosing spondylitis. CDR3 loop: CSVRASNGDEKLFF. The CDR3 bases are TGCAGTGTCAGAGCTAGTAATGGTGATGAAAAACTGTTTTTT.